The present entry profiles one T cell receptor beta chain with its context. V gave up 3 bases and J gave up 2 bases; unmatched junction bases: 3. CDR3 length: 16 residues. The germline V gene has CDR1 MGHRA and CDR2 YSYEKL. This record comes from a study of blood T cell repertoires in COVID-19. For the study at large: Samples of COVID-19 (acute and convalescent) were obtained from the United States, Italy and Spain.

The assay was immunoSEQ multiplex PCR, and TCRdb's table has in-frame clones only and misses some. The sample lists under 250,000 clones; about 87% were seen once. This clonotype originated in a woman in her thirties or forties who had been exposed to COVID-19. The V gene is TRBV4-1, the J gene TRBJ2-1; 11 bases align to TRBD2. The source material was PBMCs or T cells enriched from blood (not recorded which). The CDR3 region is CASSQPGLAAYNEQFF. The CDR3 DNA follows: TGCGCCAGCAGCCAGCCGGGACTAGCGGCCTACAATGAGCAGTTCTTC.